A few counts support the clone carrying this TCR beta chain. V dropped 0 bases and J dropped 4; count of bases not matched to a gene: 8. Germline assignment: CDR1 SGDLS and CDR2 YYNGEE. The CDR3 contains 18 residues. The data were obtained in a study of cytomegalovirus exposure and HLA in healthy donors. Sequencing used immunoSEQ multiplex PCR; TCRdb keeps in-frame clones, though not all of them. The data contain about 280,000 clones, around 86% of them seen just once; the ten biggest clones take up around 1%. This TCR derives from a woman aged 18-35 years in good health and CMV-seronegative. The chain is built from TRBV9 and TRBJ2-2, with TRBD2 identical over 11 bases. Sequencing was performed on PBMCs. CDR3 amino acids: CASSVDPSGGPITGELFF. The CDR3 region has the DNA TGTGCCAGCAGCGTAGATCCTAGCGGGGGGCCTATCACCGGGGAGCTGTTTTTT.